What follows are 25 T cell receptor beta chains derived from one specimen sequenced in a study of OX40 agonist ivuxolimab in advanced cancers. Here immunoSEQ multiplex PCR was the method, and the copy in TCRdb shows in-frame clones only, minus some. Among about 74,000 clones listed, about 83% were seen once. Sequenced here: CD4+ or CD8+ T cells sorted from blood, sampled in a trial of the OX40 agonist ivuxolimab. Receptor source: an adult with an advanced solid tumor such as melanoma, head and neck, liver or kidney cancer.

Of note for this clone: The sample holds other DNA sequences that translate to the same CDR3. The rearrangement uses TRBV5-1 and TRBJ1-6; tentative D call: TRBD1 (5 bases). Trimming removed 4 bases from V and 1 base from J, with 9 bases in between. CDR1 and CDR2 (germline): SGHRS, YFSETQ. There are 15 residues in the CDR3. The CDR3 DNA follows: TGCGCCAGCAGCCCGGGGACGTCCTATAATTCACCCCTCCACTTT. It yields the protein CASSPGTSYNSPLHF.

V gene TRBV9 combines with J gene TRBJ2-1; 9 bases are shared with TRBD1. The length of the CDR3 is 15 residues. From germline, CDR1 is SGDLS and CDR2 YYNGEE. Losses at the gene ends were 3 bases for V and 7 bases for J; bases not matched to a gene: 8. The CDR3 DNA reads as TGTGCCAGCAGCGCTACAGGGGGCGCTTTGAATGAGCAGTTCTTC. Encoded protein: CASSATGGALNEQFF.

The V gene is TRBV7-8, the J gene TRBJ1-5, with 7 bases aligning to TRBD1. CDR1 SGHVS and CDR2 FQNEAQ come from the germline V gene. Losses at the gene ends were 5 bases for V and 0 bases for J; bases not matched to a gene: 1. The CDR3 runs 14 residues. For the CDR3, the DNA is TGTGCCAGCAGCAGGGGGCATAGCAATCAGCCCCAGCATTTT. Translating gives CASSRGHSNQPQHF. The whole variable domain, remainder taken from reference TRBV7-8 and TRBJ1-5, is GAGVSQSPRYKVAKRGQDVALRCDPISGHVSLFWYQQALGQGPEFLTYFQNEAQLDKSGLPSDRFFAERPEGSVSTLKIQRTQQEDSAVYLCASSRGHSNQPQHFGDGTRLSIL.

The chain is built from TRBV27 and TRBJ2-2, with D possibly being TRBD2 (5 bases). Germline V lookup: CDR1 MNHEY, CDR2 SMNVEV (reference sequence). The germline V and J ends were trimmed by 3 bases and 7 bases, with 18 bases remaining between them. The CDR3 is 16 residues long. The CDR3 protein is CASSFSLRLRDGELFF. The CDR3 bases are TGTGCCAGCAGTTTCTCCCTCAGGCTCCGGGACGGGGAGCTGTTTTTT.

V is TRBV27 and J is TRBJ2-4; no firm D call. Germline V lookup: CDR1 MNHEY, CDR2 SMNVEV (reference sequence). This CDR3 contains 11 residues. CDR3 bases: TGTGCTACGACCGCCAAAAACATTCAGTACTTC. Its protein is CATTAKNIQYF.

This clone was detected once. The chain combines TRBV7-3 with TRBJ2-1; 10 positions agree with TRBD2. The CDR3 consists of 15 residues. V trimming: 6 bases; J trimming: 7 bases; junction bases outside the gene matches: 9. In germline, CDR1 is SGHTA, CDR2 FQGTGA. This chain's CDR3 is CASSYTSGASNEQFF. Written as DNA, the CDR3 is TGTGCCAGCAGTTATACTAGCGGGGCCTCAAATGAGCAGTTCTTC.

The rearrangement uses TRBV27 and TRBJ2-1; D unresolved. Looked up from germline, CDR1 is MNHEY and CDR2 is SMNVEV (reference sequence). CDR3 length: 13 residues. V lost 8 bases, J lost 4 bases, and 12 bases lay in between. CDR3 region: CASLGRSYNEQFF. The CDR3 DNA reads as TGTGCCAGCTTGGGAAGGTCGTACAATGAGCAGTTCTTC.

In the case of this clone: This sample includes further DNA sequences coding for the same CDR3. This chain joins TRBV30 and TRBJ1-1; D may be TRBD1 (5 bases). Germline CDR1 is GTSNPN and CDR2 is SVGIG (reference sequence). V gave up 4 bases and J gave up 7 bases, with 19 bases separating them. The length of the CDR3 is 14 residues. In DNA form, the CDR3 reads TGTGCCTGGATCCGAAGGGGACCGGACAATGAAGCTTTCTTT. Encoded protein: CAWIRRGPDNEAFF.

The chain recombines TRBV11-3 with TRBJ1-1; TRBD1 is a possible D gene (5 bases). The CDR3 is 14 amino acids. Germline CDR1 reads SGHNT; CDR2 reads YENEEA. Trimming took 5 bases from V and 1 from J, leaving 11 bases between them. The CDR3 loop is CASSITTGNTEAFF. CDR3 sequence (DNA): TGTGCCAGCAGCATAACCACAGGGAACACTGAAGCTTTCTTT.

The rearrangement uses TRBV27 and TRBJ2-1; perhaps TRBD1 as D (6 bases). V shed 3 bases and J shed 6 bases, with 9 bases lying between them. Germline V gene lookup returns CDR1 MNHEY and CDR2 SMNVEV (reference sequence). The CDR3 contains 13 residues. The CDR3 sequence: CASSFRGFNEQFF. The CDR3 DNA sequence: TGTGCCAGCAGTTTTAGGGGGTTCAATGAGCAGTTCTTC.

Written as DNA, the CDR3 is TGTGCCAGCAGCTTAGGAGAATACGCTGAAGCTTTCTTT. Translation gives CASSLGEYAEAFF. The chain links TRBV7-9 to TRBJ1-1, with no clear D. V gave up 1 base and J gave up 6 bases, with 9 bases separating them. This CDR3 region has 13 residues. CDR1 is SEHNR, CDR2 FQNEAQ, per germline (reference sequence).

The rearrangement uses TRBV6-6 and TRBJ2-5; D is tentatively TRBD1 or TRBD2 (5 bases each). The CDR3 consists of 15 residues. Trimming took 0 bases from V and 1 from J, leaving 9 bases between them. CDR1 and CDR2 from the germline V gene are MNHNY and SVGAGI (reference sequence). CDR3: CASSYSPGTQETQYF. The CDR3 DNA reads as TGTGCCAGCAGTTACTCGCCTGGGACCCAAGAGACCCAGTACTTC.

The sample holds one count of this clone. The rearrangement joins TRBV7-8 to TRBJ1-1; D is possibly TRBD1 (5 bases). Looked up from germline, CDR1 is SGHVS and CDR2 is FQNEAQ. This CDR3 region has 17 residues. V gave up 1 base and J gave up 5 bases, with 20 bases separating them. CDR3 region: CASSLGSGRHLGTEAFF. In nucleotides, the CDR3 is TGTGCCAGCAGCTTAGGGTCAGGGCGGCATTTGGGTACTGAAGCTTTCTTT.

This chain uses TRBV10-3 with TRBJ2-2; TRBD1 or TRBD2 may be the D gene (6 bases each). The CDR3 is 22 residues long. In germline, CDR1 is ENHRY, CDR2 SYGVKD. The ends were cut back, 2 bases at V and 5 bases at J, with 33 bases in the middle. Here the CDR3 reads CAISETGGWAQQGGQGTGELFF. DNA for the CDR3: TGTGCCATCAGTGAGACCGGGGGCTGGGCCCAACAAGGTGGACAAGGGACCGGGGAGCTGTTTTTT.

This rearrangement joins TRBV19 to TRBJ1-1, with TRBD1 as a possible D gene (5 bases). The CDR3 length is 13 residues. Germline CDR1 and CDR2: LNHDA and SQIVND (reference sequence). V lost 5 bases, J lost 0 bases, and 7 bases lay in between. CDR3: CASSEGLNTEAFF. CDR3 in DNA: TGTGCCAGTAGTGAGGGGTTGAACACTGAAGCTTTCTTT.

This chain uses TRBV9 with TRBJ2-1, with 9 bases aligning to TRBD2. The germline V gene encodes CDR1 SGDLS and CDR2 YYNGEE. Trimming took 4 bases from V and 6 from J; bases not matched to a gene: 11. This CDR3 spans 16 amino acids. The CDR3 is CASSSIWASGINEQFF. The CDR3, as DNA: TGTGCCAGCAGCTCCATTTGGGCTAGCGGGATCAATGAGCAGTTCTTC.

The rearrangement joins TRBV5-1 to TRBJ2-5; 7 nucleotides align to TRBD2. This CDR3 spans 14 amino acids. In germline, CDR1 is SGHRS, CDR2 YFSETQ. Trimming removed 3 bases from V and 1 base from J; junction bases left unmatched: 3. The chain's CDR3 is CASSSGTIQETQYF. As DNA, the CDR3 is TGCGCCAGCAGCTCCGGGACTATCCAAGAGACCCAGTACTTC.

V usage is TRBV6-5 and J usage is TRBJ2-7; D may match TRBD1 or TRBD2 (5 bases each). Trimming cost V 0 bases and J 3 bases, with 15 bases left between them. The CDR3 length is 16 residues. CDR1 MNHEY and CDR2 SVGAGI come from the germline V gene. The CDR3 spells CASSYSGTYRDYEQYF. The CDR3 region has the DNA TGTGCCAGCAGTTACTCCGGGACCTATAGGGACTACGAGCAGTACTTC.

This clone was seen a single time. This sequence joins TRBV18 and TRBJ1-5; maybe TRBD1 (5 bases). This CDR3 has 14 residues. V lost 2 bases and J lost 2, with 7 bases in between. The germline CDR1 and CDR2 sequences are KGHSH and LQKENI. The CDR3 DNA is TGTGCCAGCTCACCAGTGGGGGGCAATCAGCCCCAGCATTTT. Translated: CASSPVGGNQPQHF.

The chain has TRBV5-5 and TRBJ1-6, with TRBD1 matching 8 bases. Trimming took 6 bases from V and 9 from J; bases not matched to a gene: 14. The germline V gene has CDR1 SGHKS and CDR2 YYEKEE (reference sequence). This CDR3 region has 16 residues. The CDR3 loop reads CASMAGGPAAGSPLHF. CDR3 DNA: TGTGCCAGCATGGCAGGGGGCCCGGCGGCGGGTTCACCCCTCCACTTT. The full variable domain, rest sourced from reference TRBV5-5 and TRBJ1-6, is DAGVTQSPTHLIKTRGQQVTLRCSPISGHKSVSWYQQVLGQGPQFIFQYYEKEERGRGNFPDRFSARQFPNYSSELNVNALLLGDSALYLCASMAGGPAAGSPLHFGNGTRLTVT.

The chain employs TRBV5-1 and TRBJ1-2, with 7 bases lining up with TRBD1. The CDR3 has 14 residues. The V gene's germline CDR1 is SGHRS and CDR2 YFSETQ. V lost 4 bases and J lost 7; bases outside the gene matches: 10. CDR3 loop: CASSQTGTVGGYTF. In nucleotides, the CDR3 is TGCGCCAGCAGCCAAACCGGGACAGTGGGTGGCTACACCTTC.

The chain links TRBV7-9 to TRBJ2-7; D may correspond to TRBD1 or TRBD2 (5 bases each). This CDR3 is 14 amino acids long. V lost 5 bases and J lost 3, with 14 bases in between. The germline V gene encodes CDR1 SEHNR and CDR2 FQNEAQ (reference sequence). Here the CDR3 reads CASSPRGAVYEQYF. The CDR3 DNA reads TGTGCCAGCAGCCCCAGAGGGGCGGTCTACGAGCAGTACTTC.

V usage is TRBV5-5 and J usage is TRBJ1-4, with D uncertain. Germline V gene sequence: CDR1 SGHKS, CDR2 YYEKEE (reference sequence). This CDR3 is built from 14 residues. V lost 2 bases to trimming and J lost 3 bases, with 8 bases between them. CDR3 in amino acids: CASSLEGPNEKLFF. The CDR3 nucleotides are TGTGCCAGCAGCTTAGAGGGCCCTAATGAAAAACTGTTTTTT.

The V gene is TRBV2, the J gene TRBJ1-4, with 8 bases fitting TRBD1. Germline loops: CDR1 SNHLY, CDR2 FYNNEI. Unmatched junction bases numbered 6, after V lost 10 bases and J lost 8 bases. This CDR3 is 12 amino acids long. Here the CDR3 reads CAIQGAGEKLFF. The CDR3 nucleotides are TGTGCCATTCAGGGGGCGGGGGAAAAACTGTTTTTT. The full variable domain, with the rest looked up from reference TRBV2 and TRBJ1-4, is EPEVTQTPSHQVTQMGQEVILRCVPISNHLYFYWYRQILGQKVEFLVSFYNNEISEKSEIFDDQFSVERPDGSNFTLKIRSTKLEDSAMYFCAIQGAGEKLFFGSGTQLSVL.

The chain links TRBV27 to TRBJ1-6; 8 bases match TRBD1. The CDR3 loop spans 18 amino acids. V shed 6 bases, J shed 0 bases, and the junction held 10 bases outside the gene matches. Per the germline V gene, CDR1 is MNHEY and CDR2 is SMNVEV (reference sequence). The CDR3 sequence: CASSTLDRVFSYNSPLHF. The CDR3 bases are TGTGCCAGCAGCACCCTGGACAGGGTTTTCTCCTATAATTCACCCCTCCACTTT.